Below are 7 T cell receptor beta chains sequenced from a single sample in a study of blood T cells in healthy people across ages. The authors ran a second PCR of 7 to 11 cycles using a sample-barcoded 5' primer and a J-beta primer mix. TCRdb processed the 5' RACE reads anew with MiXCR; each CDR3 protein has one entry. Of under 800,000 distinct CDR3 sequences listed, under 25% are singletons. The sample was blood. The receptors shown here come from a man between 65 and 85 years old in good health.

CDR3 protein: CASSPTRRVEETQYF. The DNA for the CDR3 is TGTGCCAGTTCACCTACACGGAGGGTAGAGGAGACCCAGTACTTC. V gene TRBV7-2 combines with J gene TRBJ2-5; D perhaps matches TRBD2 (6 bases). V was clipped by 9 bases and J by 5 bases, with 22 bases between them. Per the germline V gene, CDR1 is SGHTA and CDR2 is FQGNSA. This CDR3 has 15 residues.

This clonotype was found a few times. This chain connects TRBV20-1 to TRBJ2-6; D may be TRBD1 (6 bases). Per the germline V gene, CDR1 is DFQATT and CDR2 is SNEGSKA (reference sequence). This CDR3 has 17 amino acids. Deletions cut 3 bases from V and 1 base from J, with 16 bases between. For the CDR3, the DNA is TGCAGTGCTAGGTCGGGACAAGGTTTGTCTGGGGCCAACGTCCTGACTTTC. As protein: CSARSGQGLSGANVLTF.

This clonotype has at least ten counts. The CDR3, as DNA: TGTGCCAGCAGTCAGGGTGCTGGTAGCAATCAGCCCCAGCATTTT. Translation: CASSQGAGSNQPQHF. The V call is TRBV27, the J call TRBJ1-5; possibly TRBD1 for D (5 bases). This CDR3 is built from 15 residues. Between the trimmed V and J ends, which lost 5 bases and 0 bases, there was a span of 11 bases. Germline V gene lookup returns CDR1 MNHEY and CDR2 SMNVEV (reference sequence).

This clonotype was observed a handful of times. The gene calls are TRBV12-3 or TRBV12-4 and TRBJ2-7; D might be TRBD2 (5 bases). CDR3 size: 14 residues. V shed 7 bases and J shed 0 bases, with 13 bases lying between them. This CDR3 is CASTLGGASYEQYF. The CDR3 DNA follows: TGTGCCAGCACCCTAGGAGGAGCCTCCTACGAGCAGTACTTC.

V usage is TRBV20-1 and J usage is TRBJ1-1; 7 nucleotides align to TRBD1. CDR3 length equals 12 residues. The V segment lost 3 bases and the J segment 3 bases; nucleotides outside the gene matches: 1. Germline values: CDR1 DFQATT, CDR2 SNEGSKA (reference sequence). The CDR3 nucleotides read TGCAGTGCTAGCCAGGGGGACACTGAAGCTTTCTTT. Translation: CSASQGDTEAFF.

The chain is built from TRBV3-1 and TRBJ2-1, with 7 bases identical to TRBD2. Trimming removed 1 base from V and 1 base from J; junction bases left unmatched: 4. Germline assignment: CDR1 LGHDT and CDR2 YNNKEL (reference sequence). This CDR3 has 16 residues. The CDR3 nucleotides read TGTGCCAGCAGCCAAGGGACTAGTCCTTCCTACAATGAGCAGTTCTTC. Translated: CASSQGTSPSYNEQFF.

This clonotype has more than one count but fewer than ten. The rearrangement links TRBV12-3 or TRBV12-4 to TRBJ2-5, with 9 nucleotides matching TRBD2. After removal of 2 bases from V and 3 bases from J, the junction contained 4 bases not matched to a gene. The CDR3 sequence is 15 residues long. The CDR3: CASSLFSGSKETQYF. CDR3 nucleotides: TGTGCCAGCAGTTTATTTAGCGGGAGCAAAGAGACCCAGTACTTC.